The 10 T cell receptor beta chains listed next were all sequenced from one sample in a study of OX40 agonist ivuxolimab in advanced cancers. Sequencing was performed with immunoSEQ multiplex PCR; in TCRdb, only in-frame clones are kept and a portion is missing. This table holds 35,000 to 40,000 clones, approximately 90% found once. Specimen: CD4+ or CD8+ T cells sorted from blood, collected in a trial of the OX40 agonist ivuxolimab. The source of these receptors is an adult with an advanced solid tumor such as melanoma, head and neck, liver or kidney cancer.

This rearrangement joins TRBV7-6 to TRBJ2-7; D not resolved. Germline assignment: CDR1 SGHVS and CDR2 FNYEAQ. CDR3 length: 14 residues. Trimming shortened V by 0 bases and J by 0 bases, and 6 bases separated the two germline ends. CDR3 region: CASSLASSSYEQYF. CDR3 nucleotides: TGTGCCAGCAGCTTAGCGAGCAGCTCCTACGAGCAGTACTTC.

This clone came up once. The V gene is TRBV11-2, the J gene TRBJ2-6; D remains ambiguous. The CDR3 runs to 12 residues. V was cut by 4 bases and J by 4 bases, with 2 bases left in between. CDR1 SGHAT and CDR2 FQNNGV come from the germline V gene. CDR3 region: CASSSGANVLTF. CDR3 nucleotide sequence: TGTGCCAGCAGCTCCGGGGCCAACGTCCTGACTTTC.

The V gene is TRBV9, the J gene TRBJ2-3; 9 bases fit TRBD2. Germline V CDR1 and CDR2: SGDLS, YYNGEE. This CDR3 contains 15 residues. V lost 4 bases, J lost 2 bases, and 5 bases stayed unmatched. As DNA, the CDR3 is TGTGCCAGCAGCTCGAGACTAGCGGTCACAGATACGCAGTATTTT. It encodes CASSSRLAVTDTQYF.

The chain couples TRBV6-5 to TRBJ1-1; possibly TRBD1 for D (5 bases). Trimming removed 5 bases at V and 1 base at J, with 8 bases between. Germline values: CDR1 MNHEY, CDR2 SVGAGI. The CDR3 consists of 13 residues. CDR3 DNA sequence: TGTGCCAGCAGTCACGGGACGAACACTGAAGCTTTCTTT. It codes for CASSHGTNTEAFF.

The CDR3 sequence is CASSRTSSSYNEQFF. The DNA of the CDR3 is TGCGCCAGCAGCCGCACAAGCAGCTCCTACAATGAGCAGTTCTTC. This chain joins TRBV4-1 and TRBJ2-1; no clear D. From germline, CDR1 is MGHRA and CDR2 YSYEKL. With 4 bases removed from V and 0 bases from J, the gap between germline ends came to 10 bases. This CDR3 is built from 15 residues.

The chain is built from TRBV28 and TRBJ1-5, with D unresolved. V lost 3 bases and J lost 6, with 3 bases in between. Germline CDR1 is MDHEN and CDR2 is SYDVKM. The CDR3 has 11 amino acids. The CDR3: CASSLGQPQHF. The DNA of the CDR3 is TGTGCCAGCAGTTTGGGTCAGCCCCAGCATTTT.

By share, this clone ranks as hyperexpanded (1% or more). This specimen includes other DNA sequences encoding the same CDR3. This chain links TRBV2 with TRBJ1-1, with D tentatively TRBD1 (6 bases). Germline V gene lookup returns CDR1 SNHLY and CDR2 FYNNEI. The CDR3 runs 12 residues. V was cut by 6 bases and J by 7 bases, with 12 bases left in between. The CDR3 nucleotides read TGTGCCAGCAGCAGGGGTGAGGGTGAAGCTTTCTTT. This codes for CASSRGEGEAFF.

The chain recombines TRBV5-1 with TRBJ2-7; 7 bases match TRBD1. The CDR3 runs to 16 residues. J gave up 2 bases and V 0 bases, and 8 bases lay outside the gene matches. The germline V gene has CDR1 SGHRS and CDR2 YFSETQ. The CDR3 here is CASSLGLGQRAYEQYF. The CDR3 DNA is TGCGCCAGCAGCTTGGGCCTGGGACAGCGTGCCTACGAGCAGTACTTC.

This rearrangement joins TRBV5-1 to TRBJ2-1, with 15 bases fitting TRBD2. This CDR3 is built from 15 residues. Germline V gene data show CDR1 as SGHRS and CDR2 as YFSETQ. J was trimmed by 10 bases and V by 4 bases; bases with no gene match: 6. The CDR3 coding sequence is TGCGCCAGCAGCGGGGGACTAGCGGGAGGAAGGGAGCAGTTCTTC. Translated: CASSGGLAGGREQFF.

This sequence joins TRBV9 and TRBJ1-2; D call uncertain. The CDR3 is made up of 14 amino acids. V lost 0 bases and J 6 bases, leaving 12 bases between the germline ends. From germline, CDR1 is SGDLS and CDR2 YYNGEE. CDR3 region: CASSVGNSPNGYTF. The CDR3 DNA reads TGTGCCAGCAGCGTAGGGAACAGCCCAAATGGCTACACCTTC. Based on the CDR3 plus reference TRBV9 and TRBJ1-2, the full variable domain is DSGVTQTPKHLITATGQRVTLRCSPRSGDLSVYWYQQSLDQGLQFLIQYYNGEERAKGNILERFSAQQFPDLHSELNLSSLELGDSALYFCASSVGNSPNGYTFGSGTRLTVV.